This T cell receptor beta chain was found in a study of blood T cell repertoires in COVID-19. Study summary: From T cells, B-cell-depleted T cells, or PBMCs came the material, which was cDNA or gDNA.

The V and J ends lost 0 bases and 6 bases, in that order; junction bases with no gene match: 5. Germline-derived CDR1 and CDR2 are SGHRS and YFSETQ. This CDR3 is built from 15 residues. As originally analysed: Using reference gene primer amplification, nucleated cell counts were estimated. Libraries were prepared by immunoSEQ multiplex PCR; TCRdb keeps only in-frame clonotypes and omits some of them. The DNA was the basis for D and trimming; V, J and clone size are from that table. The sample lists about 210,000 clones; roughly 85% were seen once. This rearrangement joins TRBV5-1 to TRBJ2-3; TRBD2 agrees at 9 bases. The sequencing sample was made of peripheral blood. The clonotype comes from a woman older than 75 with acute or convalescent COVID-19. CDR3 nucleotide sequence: TGCGCCAGCAGCTTGGGCGGGAGGGCCACCGATACGCAGTATTTT. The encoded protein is CASSLGGRATDTQYF. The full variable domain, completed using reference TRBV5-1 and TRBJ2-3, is KAGVTQTPRYLIKTRGQQVTLSCSPISGHRSVSWYQQTPGQGLQFLFEYFSETQRNKGNFPGRFSGRQFSNSRSEMNVSTLELGDSALYLCASSLGGRATDTQYFGPGTRLTVL.